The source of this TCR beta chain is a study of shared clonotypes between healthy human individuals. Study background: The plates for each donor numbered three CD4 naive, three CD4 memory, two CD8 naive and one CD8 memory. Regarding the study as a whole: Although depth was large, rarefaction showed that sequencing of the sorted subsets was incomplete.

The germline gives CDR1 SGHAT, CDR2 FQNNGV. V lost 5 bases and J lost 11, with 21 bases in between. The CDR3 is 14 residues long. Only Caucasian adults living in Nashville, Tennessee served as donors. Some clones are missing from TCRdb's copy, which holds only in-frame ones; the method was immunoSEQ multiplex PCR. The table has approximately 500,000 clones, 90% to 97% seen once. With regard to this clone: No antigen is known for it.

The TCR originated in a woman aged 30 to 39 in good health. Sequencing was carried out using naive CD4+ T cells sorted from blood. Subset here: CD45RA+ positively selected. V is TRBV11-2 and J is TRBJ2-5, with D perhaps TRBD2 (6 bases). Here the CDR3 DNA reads TGTGCCAGCAGCCTCGGGCGCGGGGTGAGAGAGCAGTACTTC. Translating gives CASSLGRGVREQYF.